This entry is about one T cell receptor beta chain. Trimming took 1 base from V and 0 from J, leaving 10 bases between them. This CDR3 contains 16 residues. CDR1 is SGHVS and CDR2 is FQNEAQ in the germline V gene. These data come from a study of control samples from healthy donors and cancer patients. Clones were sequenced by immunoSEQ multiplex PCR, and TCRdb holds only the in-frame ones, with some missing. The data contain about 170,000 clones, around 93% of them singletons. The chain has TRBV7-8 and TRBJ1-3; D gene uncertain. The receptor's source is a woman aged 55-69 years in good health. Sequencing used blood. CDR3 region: CASSLVGYFSGNTIYF. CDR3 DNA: TGTGCCAGCAGCTTAGTCGGGTACTTCTCTGGAAACACCATATATTTT.